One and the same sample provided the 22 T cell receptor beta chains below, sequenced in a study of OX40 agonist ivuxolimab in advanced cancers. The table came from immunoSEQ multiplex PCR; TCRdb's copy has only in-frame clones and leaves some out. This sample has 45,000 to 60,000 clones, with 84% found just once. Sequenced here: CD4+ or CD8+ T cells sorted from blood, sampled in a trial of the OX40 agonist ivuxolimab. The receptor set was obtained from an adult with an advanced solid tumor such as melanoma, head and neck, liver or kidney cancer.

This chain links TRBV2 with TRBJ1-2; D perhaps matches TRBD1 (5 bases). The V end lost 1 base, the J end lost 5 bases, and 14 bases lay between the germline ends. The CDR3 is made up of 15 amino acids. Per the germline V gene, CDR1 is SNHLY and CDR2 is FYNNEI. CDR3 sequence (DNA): TGTGCCAGCAGTGAAGGAGGGACTGGGACGTATGGCTACACCTTC. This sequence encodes CASSEGGTGTYGYTF. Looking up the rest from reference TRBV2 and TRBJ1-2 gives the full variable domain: EPEVTQTPSHQVTQMGQEVILRCVPISNHLYFYWYRQILGQKVEFLVSFYNNEISEKSEIFDDQFSVERPDGSNFTLKIRSTKLEDSAMYFCASSEGGTGTYGYTFGSGTRLTVV.

This CDR3 reads CASSDPTGTSETQYF. The CDR3, as DNA: TGCGCCAGCAGTGACCCGACCGGGACCAGCGAGACCCAGTACTTC. The rearrangement links TRBV10-2 to TRBJ2-5; the D call may be TRBD1 or TRBD2 (5 bases each). CDR3 length equals 15 residues. V was shortened by 3 bases and J by 5 bases, with 16 bases between the two germline ends. Per germline, CDR1 WSHSY and CDR2 SAAADI.

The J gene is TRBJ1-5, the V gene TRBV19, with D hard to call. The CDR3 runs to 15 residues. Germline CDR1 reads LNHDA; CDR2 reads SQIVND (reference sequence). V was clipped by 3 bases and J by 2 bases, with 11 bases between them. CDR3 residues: CASSISASGNQPQHF. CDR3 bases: TGTGCCAGTAGTATCTCGGCCAGCGGCAATCAGCCCCAGCATTTT. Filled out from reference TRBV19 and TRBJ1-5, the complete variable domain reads DGGITQSPKYLFRKEGQNVTLSCEQNLNHDAMYWYRQDPGQGLRLIYYSQIVNDFQKGDIAEGYSVSREKKESFPLTVTSAQKNPTAFYLCASSISASGNQPQHFGDGTRLSIL.

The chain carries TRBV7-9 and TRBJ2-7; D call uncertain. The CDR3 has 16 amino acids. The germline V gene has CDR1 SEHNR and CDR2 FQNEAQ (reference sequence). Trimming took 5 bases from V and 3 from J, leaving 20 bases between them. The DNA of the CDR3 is TGTGCCAGCAGCCCCACGTGGGGTCCTGACATCTACGAGCAGTACTTC. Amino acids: CASSPTWGPDIYEQYF. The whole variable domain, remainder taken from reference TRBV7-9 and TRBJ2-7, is DTGVSQNPRHKITKRGQNVTFRCDPISEHNRLYWYRQTLGQGPEFLTYFQNEAQLEKSRLLSDRFSAERPKGSFSTLEIQRTEQGDSAMYLCASSPTWGPDIYEQYFGPGTRLTVT.

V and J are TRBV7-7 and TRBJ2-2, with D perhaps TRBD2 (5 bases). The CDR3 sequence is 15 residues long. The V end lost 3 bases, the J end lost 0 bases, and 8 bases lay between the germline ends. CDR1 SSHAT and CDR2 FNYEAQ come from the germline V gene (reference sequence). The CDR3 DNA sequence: TGTGCCAGCAGCTTCGCGACTACGAACACCGGGGAGCTGTTTTTT. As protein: CASSFATTNTGELFF.

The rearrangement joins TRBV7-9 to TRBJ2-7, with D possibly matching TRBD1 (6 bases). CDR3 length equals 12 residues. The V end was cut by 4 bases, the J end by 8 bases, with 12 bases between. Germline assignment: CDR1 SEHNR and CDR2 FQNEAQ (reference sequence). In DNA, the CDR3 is TGTGCCAGCAGCTCCCAGGGGAACAAGCAGTACTTC. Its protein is CASSSQGNKQYF.

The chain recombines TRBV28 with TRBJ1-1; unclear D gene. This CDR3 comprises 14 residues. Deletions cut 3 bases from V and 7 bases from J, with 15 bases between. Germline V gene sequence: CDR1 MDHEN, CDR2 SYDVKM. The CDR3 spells CASSFSLRMDEAFF. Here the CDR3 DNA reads TGTGCCAGCAGTTTTTCTTTAAGGATGGATGAAGCTTTCTTT.

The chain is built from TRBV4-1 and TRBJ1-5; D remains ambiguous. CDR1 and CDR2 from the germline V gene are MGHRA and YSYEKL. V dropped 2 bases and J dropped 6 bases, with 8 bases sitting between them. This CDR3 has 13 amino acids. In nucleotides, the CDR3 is TGCGCCAGCAGCCAAAATGATTTTCAGCCCCAGCATTTT. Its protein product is CASSQNDFQPQHF.

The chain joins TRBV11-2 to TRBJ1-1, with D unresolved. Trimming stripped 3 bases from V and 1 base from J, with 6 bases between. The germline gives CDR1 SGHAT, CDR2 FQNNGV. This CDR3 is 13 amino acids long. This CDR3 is CASSFERNTEAFF. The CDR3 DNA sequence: TGTGCCAGCAGCTTTGAGAGGAACACTGAAGCTTTCTTT.

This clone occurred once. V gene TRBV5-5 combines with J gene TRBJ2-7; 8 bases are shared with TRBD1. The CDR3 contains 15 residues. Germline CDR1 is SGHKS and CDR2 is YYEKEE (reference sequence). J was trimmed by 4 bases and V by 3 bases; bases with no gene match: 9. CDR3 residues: CASSSGDRSRYEQYF. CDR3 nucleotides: TGTGCCAGCAGCTCGGGGGACAGGAGCCGATACGAGCAGTACTTC.

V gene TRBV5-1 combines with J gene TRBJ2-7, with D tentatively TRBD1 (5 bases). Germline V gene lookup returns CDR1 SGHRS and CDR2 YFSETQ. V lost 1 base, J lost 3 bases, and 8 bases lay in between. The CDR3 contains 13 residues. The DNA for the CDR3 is TGCGCCAGCAGCTTGACACAGGACTACGAGCAGTACTTC. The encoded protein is CASSLTQDYEQYF. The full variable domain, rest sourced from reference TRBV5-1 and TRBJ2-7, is KAGVTQTPRYLIKTRGQQVTLSCSPISGHRSVSWYQQTPGQGLQFLFEYFSETQRNKGNFPGRFSGRQFSNSRSEMNVSTLELGDSALYLCASSLTQDYEQYFGPGTRLTVT.

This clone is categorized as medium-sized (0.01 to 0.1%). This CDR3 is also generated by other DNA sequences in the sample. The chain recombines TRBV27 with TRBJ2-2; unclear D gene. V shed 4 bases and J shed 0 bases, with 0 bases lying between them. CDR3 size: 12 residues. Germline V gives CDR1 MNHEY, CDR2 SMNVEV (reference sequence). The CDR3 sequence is CASSSNTGELFF. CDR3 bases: TGTGCCAGCAGTTCGAACACCGGGGAGCTGTTTTTT.

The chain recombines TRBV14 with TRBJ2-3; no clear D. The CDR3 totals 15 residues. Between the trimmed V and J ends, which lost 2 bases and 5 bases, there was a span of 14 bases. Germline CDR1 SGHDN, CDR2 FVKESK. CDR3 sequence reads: CASSQFRTQRDTQYF. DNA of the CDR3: TGTGCCAGCAGCCAATTCAGAACCCAAAGAGATACGCAGTATTTT.

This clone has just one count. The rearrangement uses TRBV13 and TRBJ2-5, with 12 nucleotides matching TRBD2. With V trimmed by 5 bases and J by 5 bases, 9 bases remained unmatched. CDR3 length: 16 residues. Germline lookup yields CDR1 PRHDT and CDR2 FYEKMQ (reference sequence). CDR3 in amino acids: CASSLRLAGEYETQYF. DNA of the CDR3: TGTGCCAGCAGCCTCCGACTAGCGGGGGAGTATGAGACCCAGTACTTC.

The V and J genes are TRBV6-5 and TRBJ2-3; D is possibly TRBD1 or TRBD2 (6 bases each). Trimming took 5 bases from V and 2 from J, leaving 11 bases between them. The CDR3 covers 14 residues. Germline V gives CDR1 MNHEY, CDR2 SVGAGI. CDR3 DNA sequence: TGTGCCAGCAGTGAAGGGGGGCCCACAGATACGCAGTATTTT. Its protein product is CASSEGGPTDTQYF.

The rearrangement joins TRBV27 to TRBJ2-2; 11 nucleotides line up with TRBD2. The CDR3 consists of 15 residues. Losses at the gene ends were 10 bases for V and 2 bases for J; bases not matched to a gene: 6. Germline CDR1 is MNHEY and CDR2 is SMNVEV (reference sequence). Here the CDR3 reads CATISGRANTGELFF. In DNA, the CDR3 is TGTGCCACGATTAGCGGGAGGGCCAACACCGGGGAGCTGTTTTTT.

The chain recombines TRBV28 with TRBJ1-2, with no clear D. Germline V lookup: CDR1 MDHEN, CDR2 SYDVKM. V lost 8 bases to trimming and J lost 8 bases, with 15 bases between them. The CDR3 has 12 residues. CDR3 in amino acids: CASRKRTQGYTF. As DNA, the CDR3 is TGTGCCAGCCGAAAAAGAACTCAGGGCTACACCTTC.

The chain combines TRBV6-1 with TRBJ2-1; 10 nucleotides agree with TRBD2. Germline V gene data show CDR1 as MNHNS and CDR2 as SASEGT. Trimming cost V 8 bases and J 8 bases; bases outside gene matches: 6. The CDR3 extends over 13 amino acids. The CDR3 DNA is TGTGCCAGCGGGCTAGCGGGAGCCTATGAGCAGTTCTTC. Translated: CASGLAGAYEQFF.

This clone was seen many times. For the CDR3, the DNA is TGTGCCAGCAGACCCTTGGGCAGACCCTACGAGCAGTACTTC. It yields the protein CASRPLGRPYEQYF. The rearrangement links TRBV27 to TRBJ2-7; D call uncertain. V lost 6 bases and J lost 2, with 14 bases in between. Germline CDR1 reads MNHEY; CDR2 reads SMNVEV (reference sequence). CDR3 size: 14 residues.

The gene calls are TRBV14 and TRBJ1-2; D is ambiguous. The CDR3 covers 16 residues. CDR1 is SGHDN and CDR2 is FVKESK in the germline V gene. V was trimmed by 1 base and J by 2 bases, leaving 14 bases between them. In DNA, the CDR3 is TGTGCCAGCAGCCAAGCCCACGGCAGGACGAACTATGGCTACACCTTC. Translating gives CASSQAHGRTNYGYTF.

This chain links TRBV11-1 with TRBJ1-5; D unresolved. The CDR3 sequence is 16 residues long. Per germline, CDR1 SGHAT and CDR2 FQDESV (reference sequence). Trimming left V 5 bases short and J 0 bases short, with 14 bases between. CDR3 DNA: TGTGCCAGCAGCCCCTCATTGAGGGATAGCAATCAGCCCCAGCATTTT. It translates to CASSPSLRDSNQPQHF.

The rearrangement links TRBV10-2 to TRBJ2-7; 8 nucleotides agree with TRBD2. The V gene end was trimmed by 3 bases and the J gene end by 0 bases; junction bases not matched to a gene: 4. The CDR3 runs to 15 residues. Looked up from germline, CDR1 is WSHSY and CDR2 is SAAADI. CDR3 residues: CASSEIAGSSYEQYF. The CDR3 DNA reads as TGCGCCAGCAGTGAAATAGCGGGAAGCTCCTACGAGCAGTACTTC.